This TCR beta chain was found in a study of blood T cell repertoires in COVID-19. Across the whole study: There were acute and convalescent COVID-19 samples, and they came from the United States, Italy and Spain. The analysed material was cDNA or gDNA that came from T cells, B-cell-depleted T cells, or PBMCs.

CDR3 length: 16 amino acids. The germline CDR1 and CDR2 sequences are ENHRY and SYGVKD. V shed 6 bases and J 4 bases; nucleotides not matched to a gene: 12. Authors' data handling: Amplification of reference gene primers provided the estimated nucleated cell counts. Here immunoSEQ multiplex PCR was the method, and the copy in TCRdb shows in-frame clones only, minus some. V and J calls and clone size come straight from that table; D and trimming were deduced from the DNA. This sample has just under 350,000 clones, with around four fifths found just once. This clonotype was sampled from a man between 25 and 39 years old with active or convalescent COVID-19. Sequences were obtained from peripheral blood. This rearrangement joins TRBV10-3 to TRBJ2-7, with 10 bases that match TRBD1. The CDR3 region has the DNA TGTGCCATCAGACCTATCCCGGGACAGGGGATTTACGAGCAGTACTTC. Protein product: CAIRPIPGQGIYEQYF.